A single sample is the source of the 15 T cell receptor beta chains below, sequenced in a study of blood T cell repertoires in COVID-19. Sequencing was performed with immunoSEQ multiplex PCR; in TCRdb, only in-frame clones are kept and a portion is missing. The top ten clones hold 25% to 35% of a sample with about 120,000 clones, 80% to 90% of them seen once. The specimen was peripheral blood. Receptor source: a man between 65 and 79 years old with active or convalescent COVID-19.

J is TRBJ2-3 and V is TRBV30; D might be TRBD1 (6 bases). With 7 bases removed from V and 6 bases from J, the gap between germline ends came to 17 bases. CDR1 and CDR2 (germline): GTSNPN, SVGIG (reference sequence). The CDR3 consists of 13 residues. The CDR3 loop reads CASSQGTLDTQYF. CDR3 nucleotide sequence: TGTGCCTCGAGCCAGGGGACGCTTGATACGCAGTATTTT.

The rearrangement uses TRBV5-5 and TRBJ2-3, with D perhaps TRBD1 (5 bases). CDR3 size: 17 residues. The V gene's germline CDR1 is SGHKS and CDR2 YYEKEE (reference sequence). V lost 0 bases and J lost 3, with 17 bases in between. The CDR3 DNA is TGTGCCAGCAGCTTGGCAGGGTTCGGCTCTGGTACAGATACGCAGTATTTT. It specifies CASSLAGFGSGTDTQYF.

This clone was found once. The V gene is TRBV7-6, the J gene TRBJ1-6, with TRBD1 matching over 7 bases. V lost 6 bases to trimming and J lost 6 bases; unmatched junction nucleotides: 8. CDR1 and CDR2 from the germline V gene are SGHVS and FNYEAQ. The length of the CDR3 is 15 residues. The CDR3 is CASSLSRGSNSPLHF. The CDR3 region has the DNA TGTGCCAGCAGTTTATCCAGGGGGTCTAATTCACCCCTCCACTTT.

V gene TRBV7-9 combines with J gene TRBJ2-3, with TRBD2 matching over 8 bases. The CDR3 covers 17 residues. CDR1 and CDR2 (germline): SEHNR, FQNEAQ (reference sequence). V trimming: 10 bases; J trimming: 2 bases; junction bases outside the gene matches: 17. The CDR3 nucleotides are TGTGCCACCGGATCCTTCGGCCTAGCGGGCCTCACAGATACGCAGTATTTT. Translating gives CATGSFGLAGLTDTQYF.

This chain links TRBV28 with TRBJ1-2; D gene ambiguous. The CDR3 is made up of 14 amino acids. The germline V gene has CDR1 MDHEN and CDR2 SYDVKM. The V gene lost 5 bases and the J gene lost 8 bases, with 18 bases spanning the gap. The CDR3 sequence: CASSTISGPQGYTF. The CDR3 DNA follows: TGTGCCAGCAGTACGATTTCTGGCCCGCAAGGCTACACCTTC.

The chain is built from TRBV24-1 and TRBJ2-5; maybe TRBD2 (6 bases). The CDR3 contains 15 residues. Trimming stripped 4 bases from V and 2 bases from J, with 13 bases between. Germline-derived CDR1 and CDR2 are KGHDR and SFDVKD. CDR3: CATSDAGRLQETQYF. The CDR3 region has the DNA TGTGCCACCAGTGACGCGGGACGCCTGCAAGAGACCCAGTACTTC.

This clone was seen once. The chain carries TRBV7-9 and TRBJ1-1, with 7 bases aligning to TRBD1. Germline CDR1 is SEHNR and CDR2 is FQNEAQ (reference sequence). V was clipped by 6 bases and J by 2 bases; unmatched bases: 3. CDR3 length equals 13 residues. DNA of the CDR3: TGTGCCAGCAGACGGACAGGAAACACTGAAGCTTTCTTT. This codes for CASRRTGNTEAFF.

V and J are TRBV5-1 and TRBJ2-2, with 8 bases identical to TRBD2. J gave up 3 bases and V 0 bases, and 10 bases lay outside the gene matches. CDR1 SGHRS and CDR2 YFSETQ come from the germline V gene. There are 18 residues in the CDR3. The CDR3 region has the DNA TGCGCCAGCAGCTTGGCCGTCGGGAGGGCCCTGGACACCGGGGAGCTGTTTTTT. Translated: CASSLAVGRALDTGELFF. Full variable domain (rest looked up from reference TRBV5-1 and TRBJ2-2): KAGVTQTPRYLIKTRGQQVTLSCSPISGHRSVSWYQQTPGQGLQFLFEYFSETQRNKGNFPGRFSGRQFSNSRSEMNVSTLELGDSALYLCASSLAVGRALDTGELFFGEGSRLTVL.

The chain carries TRBV27 and TRBJ2-7, with 8 bases matching TRBD2. The V gene's germline CDR1 is MNHEY and CDR2 SMNVEV (reference sequence). Trimming removed 9 bases from V and 3 bases from J; junction bases left unmatched: 19. This CDR3 is built from 17 residues. The CDR3 DNA reads as TGTGCCAGGAATCCTTGGAAGCGGGAGTTCGTATGCTACGAGCAGTACTTC. Translation gives CARNPWKREFVCYEQYF.

The CDR3 DNA follows: TGTGCCAGCAGCCAGAACACAGATACGCAGTATTTT. It specifies CASSQNTDTQYF. The chain combines TRBV7-2 with TRBJ2-3; no clear D. Trimming removed 5 bases at V and 2 bases at J, with 5 bases between. This CDR3 comprises 12 residues. The V gene's germline CDR1 is SGHTA and CDR2 FQGNSA.

This sequence joins TRBV29-1 and TRBJ2-5; 8 bases line up with TRBD1. From germline, CDR1 is SQVTM and CDR2 ANQGSEA. V was pared by 7 bases and J by 1 base, with 8 bases of the junction left unmatched. This CDR3 is built from 14 residues. The CDR3 sequence is CSGDRGYGQETQYF. The CDR3 bases are TGCAGCGGCGACAGGGGATATGGCCAAGAGACCCAGTACTTC.

The V gene is TRBV24-1, the J gene TRBJ2-2; D possibly corresponds to TRBD2 (6 bases). Germline V gene data show CDR1 as KGHDR and CDR2 as SFDVKD. This CDR3 contains 15 residues. Deletions cut 3 bases from V and 6 bases from J, with 13 bases between. The DNA for the CDR3 is TGTGCCACCAGTGATCCCGGGGGTGGGGCCGGGGAGCTGTTTTTT. Amino acids: CATSDPGGGAGELFF.

V usage is TRBV2 and J usage is TRBJ2-3; no clear D. This CDR3 is 15 amino acids long. Trimming shortened V by 3 bases and J by 4 bases, and 14 bases separated the two germline ends. The V gene's germline CDR1 is SNHLY and CDR2 FYNNEI. CDR3 region: CASSDNQPRSDTQYF. In DNA, the CDR3 is TGTGCCAGCAGTGATAATCAGCCGAGGTCAGATACGCAGTATTTT.

The chain has TRBV30 and TRBJ1-5; D is uncertain. The CDR3 covers 16 residues. The V gene lost 0 bases and the J gene lost 0 bases, with 12 bases spanning the gap. Germline loops: CDR1 GTSNPN, CDR2 SVGIG (reference sequence). The CDR3 reads CAWSVRREYSNQPQHF. In DNA form, the CDR3 reads TGTGCCTGGAGTGTCAGGCGGGAGTATAGCAATCAGCCCCAGCATTTT.

The chain employs TRBV6-5 and TRBJ2-1; D perhaps matches TRBD2 (6 bases). The V gene lost 0 bases and the J gene lost 9 bases, with 9 bases spanning the gap. The CDR3 is made up of 13 amino acids. From germline, CDR1 is MNHEY and CDR2 SVGAGI. The CDR3 reads CASSYSGGAEQFF. In DNA, the CDR3 is TGTGCCAGCAGTTACTCGGGCGGGGCTGAGCAGTTCTTC.